Below are 18 T cell receptor beta chains sequenced from a single sample in a study of cytomegalovirus exposure and HLA in healthy donors. 60 Vbeta and 13 Jbeta primers were used in PCR. The method was immunoSEQ multiplex PCR; TCRdb's version includes in-frame clones alone and lacks a portion of them. The sample includes about 130,000 clones, approximately 71% seen only once; the top ten take around 3.3%. Sequencing input: PBMCs. Receptors originate from a woman aged 45-60 years in good health and CMV-seronegative.

Comment on this clone: Compared with germline, one end of the junction differs, possibly owing to a read error. The chain links TRBV7-9 to TRBJ2-1, with D possibly TRBD1 on 5 matching bases. CDR1 is SEHNR, CDR2 FQNEAQ, per germline (reference sequence). CDR3 size: 13 residues. DNA for the CDR3: TGTTCCAGCAGCTTAAGGGGTTTGAATGAGCAGTTCTTC. Translating gives CSSSLRGLNEQFF.

This chain links TRBV9 with TRBJ1-1; D ambiguous. CDR3 length: 15 amino acids. V was clipped by 0 bases and J by 1 base, with 10 bases between them. In germline, CDR1 is SGDLS, CDR2 YYNGEE. The CDR3 sequence is CASSVEAGKNTEAFF. The CDR3 DNA sequence: TGTGCCAGCAGCGTAGAGGCAGGCAAGAACACTGAAGCTTTCTTT.

The genes are TRBV10-3 and TRBJ1-1; D gene ambiguous. The germline CDR1 and CDR2 sequences are ENHRY and SYGVKD. The CDR3 covers 12 residues. The ends were cut back, 0 bases at V and 8 bases at J, with 7 bases in the middle. In DNA, the CDR3 is TGTGCCATCAGTGAGTCTCGGAGGGAAGCTTTCTTT. Translation: CAISESRREAFF.

In this sample, this clone turned up once. The chain has TRBV7-9 and TRBJ2-1; D possibly corresponds to TRBD1 (5 bases). This CDR3 is 15 amino acids long. Germline V gene lookup returns CDR1 SEHNR and CDR2 FQNEAQ (reference sequence). Trimming took off 1 base at V and 1 base at J, with 8 bases between the two ends. This chain's CDR3 is CASSLGQGSYNEQFF. CDR3 coding DNA: TGTGCCAGCAGCTTAGGGCAGGGTTCCTACAATGAGCAGTTCTTC. Using reference TRBV7-9 and TRBJ2-1 for the parts outside the CDR3, the full variable domain is DTGVSQNPRHKITKRGQNVTFRCDPISEHNRLYWYRQTLGQGPEFLTYFQNEAQLEKSRLLSDRFSAERPKGSFSTLEIQRTEQGDSAMYLCASSLGQGSYNEQFFGPGTRLTVL.

The J gene is TRBJ2-3, the V gene TRBV7-9; 8 bases are a match to TRBD2. CDR3 size: 16 residues. The trim removed 4 bases at V and 8 bases at J, leaving 14 bases unmatched. The germline CDR1 and CDR2 sequences are SEHNR and FQNEAQ (reference sequence). CDR3 residues: CASSWGGREELGTQYF. Written as DNA, the CDR3 is TGTGCCAGCAGCTGGGGGGGGCGGGAGGAATTGGGTACGCAGTATTTT. The variable domain in full, with the rest retrieved from reference TRBV7-9 and TRBJ2-3, is DTGVSQNPRHKITKRGQNVTFRCDPISEHNRLYWYRQTLGQGPEFLTYFQNEAQLEKSRLLSDRFSAERPKGSFSTLEIQRTEQGDSAMYLCASSWGGREELGTQYFGPGTRLTVL.

V usage is TRBV7-9 and J usage is TRBJ2-3; a weak D match, TRBD1 (5 bases). The germline CDR1 and CDR2 sequences are SEHNR and FQNEAQ (reference sequence). The CDR3 is 12 amino acids. V lost 5 bases, J lost 8 bases, and 11 bases lay in between. CDR3 sequence reads: CASSLVQGTQYF. The CDR3 region has the DNA TGTGCCAGCAGCCTGGTCCAGGGTACGCAGTATTTT.

The chain uses TRBV6-1 and TRBJ1-6, with a tentative D call TRBD1 (6 bases). Germline V gives CDR1 MNHNS, CDR2 SASEGT. The V end lost 1 base, the J end lost 7 bases, and 17 bases lay between the germline ends. The CDR3 covers 17 residues. CDR3 nucleotide sequence: TGTGCCAGCAGTGAAGACCAGGGGTGGGACAAAAATTCACCCCTCCACTTT. It is translated as CASSEDQGWDKNSPLHF.

The genes are TRBV28 and TRBJ2-5, with D maybe TRBD2 (5 bases). Trimming took 3 bases from V and 0 from J, leaving 8 bases between them. The CDR3 consists of 14 residues. Germline V gives CDR1 MDHEN, CDR2 SYDVKM. In nucleotides, the CDR3 is TGTGCCAGCAGTTTGATGAGGGACCAAGAGACCCAGTACTTC. Translation: CASSLMRDQETQYF.

V gene TRBV7-2 combines with J gene TRBJ2-5; 10 bases map to TRBD1. The J call may be mistaken, given a closer DNA end match to TRBJ2-7. Per the germline V gene, CDR1 is SGHTA and CDR2 is FQGNSA. The CDR3 runs 15 residues. The CDR3 DNA sequence: TGTGCCAGCAGCCCCGGCCGGGACAGGGGCTACGAGCAGTACTTC. Its protein is CASSPGRDRGYEQYF.

The gene calls are TRBV5-1 and TRBJ2-6, with TRBD2 identical over 10 bases. This CDR3 comprises 17 residues. With 2 bases clipped from V and 0 bases from J, the junction kept 2 bases outside the gene matches. Germline CDR1 is SGHRS and CDR2 is YFSETQ. CDR3 sequence reads: CASSLLAGSSGANVLTF. In DNA form, the CDR3 reads TGCGCCAGCAGCTTACTAGCGGGAAGCTCTGGGGCCAACGTCCTGACTTTC.

The chain links TRBV5-1 to TRBJ2-1; 9 bases align to TRBD2. Trimming cost V 1 base and J 7 bases; bases outside gene matches: 9. Germline lookup yields CDR1 SGHRS and CDR2 YFSETQ. This CDR3 is 16 amino acids long. The CDR3 bases are TGCGCCAGCAGCTTGATGGGGTTAGCGGGAGAAAATGAGCAGTTCTTC. Translating it yields CASSLMGLAGENEQFF.

The chain has TRBV11-3 and TRBJ1-1, with D possibly matching TRBD1 (5 bases). The CDR3 totals 15 residues. The V gene lost 1 base and the J gene lost 5 bases, with 14 bases spanning the gap. Germline-derived CDR1 and CDR2 are SGHNT and YENEEA. The CDR3 nucleotides are TGTGCCAGCAGCTTAGGGAGGGGATTAGGGACTGAAGCTTTCTTT. Translated: CASSLGRGLGTEAFF.

This chain's CDR3 is CAAPTGNTEAFF. CDR3 nucleotides: TGTGCCGCCCCGACAGGGAACACTGAAGCTTTCTTT. The chain uses TRBV19 and TRBJ1-1, with a possible D match to TRBD1 (6 bases). Trimming removed 11 bases at V and 1 base at J, with 11 bases between. The CDR3 is 12 amino acids. CDR1 and CDR2 from the germline V gene are LNHDA and SQIVND (reference sequence).

The chain joins TRBV5-1 to TRBJ1-6; possibly TRBD1 for D (6 bases). The CDR3 covers 14 residues. The V gene's germline CDR1 is SGHRS and CDR2 YFSETQ. V dropped 0 bases and J dropped 5 bases, with 6 bases sitting between them. CDR3 in amino acids: CASSLGQDNSPLHF. In DNA form, the CDR3 reads TGCGCCAGCAGCTTGGGACAGGATAATTCACCCCTCCACTTT.

The rearrangement uses TRBV25-1 and TRBJ2-3; D remains ambiguous. The CDR3 runs 11 residues. Germline V gene sequence: CDR1 MGHDK, CDR2 SYGVNS. V lost 6 bases, J lost 8 bases, and 9 bases lay in between. CDR3: CASSLSSTQYF. As DNA, the CDR3 is TGTGCCAGCAGCCTCTCCAGTACGCAGTATTTT.

V usage is TRBV4-3 and J usage is TRBJ1-3; 10 bases align to TRBD1. The trim removed 3 bases at V and 3 bases at J, leaving 2 bases unmatched. Germline V gene sequence: CDR1 LGHNA, CDR2 YSLEER. The CDR3 extends over 15 amino acids. This CDR3 reads CASSHGTGDGNTIYF. CDR3 in DNA: TGCGCCAGCAGCCACGGGACAGGGGATGGAAACACCATATATTTT.

CDR3 amino acids: CASSQEYGNTEAFF. The CDR3 DNA reads as TGCGCCAGCAGCCAAGAATATGGCAACACTGAAGCTTTCTTT. The chain links TRBV4-3 to TRBJ1-1; D ambiguous. V lost 0 bases and J 2 bases, leaving 7 bases between the germline ends. Germline V gene data show CDR1 as LGHNA and CDR2 as YSLEER. This CDR3 region has 14 residues.

Of note for this clone: Germline and junction disagree at one end, which may indicate a read error. V usage is TRBV7-9 and J usage is TRBJ2-7; TRBD2 aligns across 12 bases. From germline, CDR1 is SEHNR and CDR2 FQNEAQ (reference sequence). The CDR3 runs 17 residues. CDR3 in DNA: TGTTCCAGCAGCCCAAAGGCCGGACTAGCGGGAAGAGAGGGGCAGTACTTC. Its translation is CSSSPKAGLAGREGQYF.